The T cell receptor beta chain described here comes from a study of CD8 T cells in Susac syndrome. Study-level findings and limits: Expansion of clones was not seen in the CD4+ T cell repertoires of Susac syndrome.

As to this clonotype: Antigen unknown.

After extraction with the RNeasy kit, about 0.5 to 1 ug of the RNA was reverse transcribed using random hexamers. Amplification of the TCR beta CDR3 was carried out by immunoSEQ multiplex PCR, which spanned a total of 54 Vbeta and 13 Jbeta segments. TCRdb called the immunoSEQ multiplex PCR reads again in MiXCR, with one record for every CDR3 protein. The sample contains about 240,000 distinct CDR3 sequences, about 96% of which appear only once. The V gene end was trimmed by 11 bases and the J gene end by 7 bases; junction bases not matched to a gene: 11. CDR3 length: 13 amino acids. Germline V gives CDR1 SNHLY, CDR2 FYNNEI. The diagnostic criteria were recently defined, and patients with Susac syndrome met them for definite or probable disease.

This TCR was recovered from a human donor with Susac syndrome. The sample consisted of CD4+ T cells from PBMCs. V and J are TRBV2 and TRBJ2-1, with 7 positions matching TRBD1. This CDR3 is CADRAGPKNEQFF. CDR3 in DNA: TGTGCCGACAGGGCAGGGCCTAAGAATGAGCAGTTCTTC. The variable domain in full, completed from reference TRBV2 and TRBJ2-1, reads EPEVTQTPSHQVTQMGQEVILRCVPISNHLYFYWYRQILGQKVEFLVSFYNNEISEKSEIFDDQFSVERPDGSNFTLKIRSTKLEDSAMYFCADRAGPKNEQFFGPGTRLTVL.